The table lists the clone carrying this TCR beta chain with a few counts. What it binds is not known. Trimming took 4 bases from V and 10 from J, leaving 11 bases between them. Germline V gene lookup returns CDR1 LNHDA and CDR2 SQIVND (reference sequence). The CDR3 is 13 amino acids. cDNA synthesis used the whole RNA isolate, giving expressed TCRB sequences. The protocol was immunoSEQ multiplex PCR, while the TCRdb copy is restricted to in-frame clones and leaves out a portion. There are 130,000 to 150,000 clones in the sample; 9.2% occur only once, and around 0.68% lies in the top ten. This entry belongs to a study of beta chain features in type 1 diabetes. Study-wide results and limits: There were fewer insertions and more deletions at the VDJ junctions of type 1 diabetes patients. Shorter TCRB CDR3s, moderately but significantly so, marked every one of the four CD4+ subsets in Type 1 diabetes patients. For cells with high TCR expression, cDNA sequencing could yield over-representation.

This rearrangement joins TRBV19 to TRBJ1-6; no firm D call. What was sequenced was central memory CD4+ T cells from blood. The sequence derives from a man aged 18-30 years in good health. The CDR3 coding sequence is TGTGCCAGTAGTACTGCGACTGGGTCACCCCTCCACTTT. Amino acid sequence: CASSTATGSPLHF.